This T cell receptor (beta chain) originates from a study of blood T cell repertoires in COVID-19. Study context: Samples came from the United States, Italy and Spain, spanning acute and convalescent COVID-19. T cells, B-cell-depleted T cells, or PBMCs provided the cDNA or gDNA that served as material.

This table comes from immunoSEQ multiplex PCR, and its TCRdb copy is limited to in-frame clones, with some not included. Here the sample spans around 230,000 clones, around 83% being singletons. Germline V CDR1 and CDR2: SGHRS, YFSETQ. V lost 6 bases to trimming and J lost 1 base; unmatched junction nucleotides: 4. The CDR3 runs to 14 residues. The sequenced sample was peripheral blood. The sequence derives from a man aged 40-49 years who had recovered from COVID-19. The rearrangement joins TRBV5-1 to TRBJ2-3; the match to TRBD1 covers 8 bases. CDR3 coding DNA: TGCGCCAGCACCCGGGGACAGGGCACAGATACGCAGTATTTT. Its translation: CASTRGQGTDTQYF.